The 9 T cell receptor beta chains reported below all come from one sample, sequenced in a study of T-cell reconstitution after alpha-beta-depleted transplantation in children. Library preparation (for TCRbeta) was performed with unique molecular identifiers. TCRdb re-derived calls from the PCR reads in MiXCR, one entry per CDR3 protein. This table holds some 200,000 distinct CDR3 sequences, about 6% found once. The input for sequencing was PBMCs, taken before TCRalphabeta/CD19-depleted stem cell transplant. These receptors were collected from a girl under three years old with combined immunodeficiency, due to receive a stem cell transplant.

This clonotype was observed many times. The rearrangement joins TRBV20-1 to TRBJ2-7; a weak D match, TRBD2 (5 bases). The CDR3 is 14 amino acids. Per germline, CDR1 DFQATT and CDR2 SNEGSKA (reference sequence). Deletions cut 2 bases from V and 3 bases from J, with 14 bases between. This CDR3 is CSARSRTEGYEQYF. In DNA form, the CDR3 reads TGCAGTGCTAGATCCCGGACTGAGGGCTACGAGCAGTACTTC.

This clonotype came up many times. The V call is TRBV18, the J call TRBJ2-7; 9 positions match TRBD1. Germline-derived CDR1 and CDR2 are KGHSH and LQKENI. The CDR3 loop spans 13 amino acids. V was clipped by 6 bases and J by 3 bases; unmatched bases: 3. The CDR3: CASSTGGLYEQYF. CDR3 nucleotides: TGTGCCAGCTCGACAGGGGGACTCTACGAGCAGTACTTC.

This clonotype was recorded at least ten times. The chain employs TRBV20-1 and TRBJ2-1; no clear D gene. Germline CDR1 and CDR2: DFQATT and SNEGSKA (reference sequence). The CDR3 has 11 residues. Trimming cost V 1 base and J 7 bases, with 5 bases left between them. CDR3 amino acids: CSARVANEQFF. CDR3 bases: TGCAGTGCTAGAGTGGCTAATGAGCAGTTCTTC.

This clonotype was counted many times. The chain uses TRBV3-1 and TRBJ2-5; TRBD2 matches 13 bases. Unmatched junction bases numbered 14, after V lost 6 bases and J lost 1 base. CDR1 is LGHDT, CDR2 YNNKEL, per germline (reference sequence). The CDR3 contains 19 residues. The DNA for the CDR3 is TGTGCCAGCAGTTCCTACCTAGGGACTAGCGGGGTGATCCAAGAGACCCAGTACTTC. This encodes CASSSYLGTSGVIQETQYF.

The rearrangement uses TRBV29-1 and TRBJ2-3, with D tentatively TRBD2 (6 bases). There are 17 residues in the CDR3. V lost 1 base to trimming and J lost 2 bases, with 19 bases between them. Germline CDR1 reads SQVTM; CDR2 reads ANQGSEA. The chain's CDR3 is CSVEAILVGGATDTQYF. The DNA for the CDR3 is TGCAGCGTTGAAGCCATACTAGTGGGGGGAGCCACAGATACGCAGTATTTT.

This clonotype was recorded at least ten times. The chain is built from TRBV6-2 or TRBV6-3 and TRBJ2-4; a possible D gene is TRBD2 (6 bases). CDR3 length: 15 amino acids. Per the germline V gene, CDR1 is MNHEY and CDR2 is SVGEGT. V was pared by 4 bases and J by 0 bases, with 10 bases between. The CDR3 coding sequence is TGTGCCAGCAGTTGGGGAGGCTTAGCCAAAAACATTCAGTACTTC. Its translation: CASSWGGLAKNIQYF.

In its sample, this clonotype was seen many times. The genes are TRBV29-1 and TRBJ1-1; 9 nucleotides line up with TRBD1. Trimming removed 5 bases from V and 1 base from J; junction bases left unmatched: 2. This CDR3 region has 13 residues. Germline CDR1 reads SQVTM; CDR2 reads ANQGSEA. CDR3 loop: CSVSTGGNTEAFF. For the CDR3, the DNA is TGCAGCGTTTCGACAGGGGGGAACACTGAAGCTTTCTTT.

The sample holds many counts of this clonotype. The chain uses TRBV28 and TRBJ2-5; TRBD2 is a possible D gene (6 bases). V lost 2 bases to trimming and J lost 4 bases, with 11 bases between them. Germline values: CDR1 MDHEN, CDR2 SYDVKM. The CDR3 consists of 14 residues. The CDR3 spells CASSLGSGVETQYF. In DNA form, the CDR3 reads TGTGCCAGCAGTTTAGGTTCGGGAGTAGAGACCCAGTACTTC.

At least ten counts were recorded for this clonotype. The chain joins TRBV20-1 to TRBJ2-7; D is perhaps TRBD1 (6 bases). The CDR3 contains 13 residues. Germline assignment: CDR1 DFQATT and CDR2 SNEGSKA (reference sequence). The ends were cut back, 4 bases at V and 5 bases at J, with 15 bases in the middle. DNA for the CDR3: TGCAGTGCTACATTAACAGGGCTGGACGAGCAGTACTTC. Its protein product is CSATLTGLDEQYF.